The TCR beta chain under discussion was sequenced for a study of control samples from healthy donors and cancer patients (dated by TCRdb to about 2020). Libraries came from the immunoSEQ multiplex PCR assay. Sourced from immuneACCESS, this table was stored by TCRdb with only in-frame sequences that have V and J called. A share of the clones is absent; for the studies checked, an unresolved V gene accounts for under half, and the remainder has no known explanation. Present in this sample are over 150,000 clones, about 91% of which were seen just once. In total, the top ten clones hold approximately 2% of the sample. To note about this clone: Its antigen specificity is not known. No per-base quality is available; no much larger clone lies one base away.

Sequences MNHEY (CDR1) and SVGAGI (CDR2) are obtained from the germline V gene. V and J are truncated by 5 bases and 1 base respectively, leaving an intervening sequence of 14 bases. Counted from cysteine to phenylalanine, this CDR3 has 15 amino acids. CDR3 DNA is the only sequence kept; it has 45 bases, read in frame from the first base. This clonotype was obtained from a woman aged 40 to 50 in good health. The sequenced sample consisted of blood. This chain joins TRBV6-5 to TRBJ2-5; a tentative D match to TRBD2 spans 5 bases. The bases read TGTGCCAGCAGTATTAGCGTAGGGTCCCAAGAGACCCAGTACTTC. This codes for CASSISVGSQETQYF.